This is a list of T cell receptor beta chains from one sample in a study of CXCR3-negative and CXCR3-positive naive CD8 T cells. After re-calling the 5' RACE reads, TCRdb lists one entry per CDR3 protein, DNA absent. The sample includes 90,000 to 100,000 distinct CDR3 sequences. The sample consisted of naive CXCR3- CD8+ T cells from blood. All receptors come from a human donor in good health. Some clones in this sample may be carry-over from other donors' samples. Each CDR3 is given with its conserved first and last residue. Fields, in order: V gene, J gene, CDR3 protein.

V: TRBV20-1; J: TRBJ2-3; CDR3: CSARGATDTQYF
V: TRBV12-3/TRBV12-4; J: TRBJ2-7; CDR3: CASSPTTDYEQYF
V: TRBV29-1; J: TRBJ2-2; CDR3: CSVVYAGELFF
V: TRBV29-1; J: TRBJ2-5; CDR3: CSVVTPTGQETQYF
V: TRBV29-1; J: TRBJ2-7; CDR3: CSVDQQGSYEQYF
V: TRBV7-9; J: TRBJ2-7; CDR3: CASSSTTGPYEQYF
V: TRBV29-1; J: TRBJ2-3; CDR3: CSVLAGLTDTQYF
V: TRBV29-1; J: TRBJ2-2; CDR3: CSARDRNTGELFF
V: TRBV29-1; J: TRBJ2-3; CDR3: CSADFSGGDTQYF
V: TRBV2; J: TRBJ1-4; CDR3: CASSELGAGEKLFF
V: TRBV29-1; J: TRBJ1-1; CDR3: CSVALNTEAFF
V: TRBV7-8; J: TRBJ2-5; CDR3: CASSLDAPGGNQETQYF
V: TRBV12-3/TRBV12-4; J: TRBJ2-1; CDR3: CASSYPPGRTIEQFF
V: TRBV19; J: TRBJ2-7; CDR3: CASSISVASGSSYEQYF
V: TRBV29-1; J: TRBJ2-7; CDR3: CSVMGQSYEQYF
V: TRBV28; J: TRBJ1-2; CDR3: CASSLGTGKGYTF
V: TRBV27; J: TRBJ2-1; CDR3: CASSFSGAGANEQFF
V: TRBV7-8; J: TRBJ2-3; CDR3: CASSLEDRRTDTQYF
V: TRBV7-9; J: TRBJ1-3; CDR3: CASSFIQSSGNTIYF
V: TRBV11-1; J: TRBJ1-1; CDR3: CASTSEGTLNTEAFF
V: TRBV6-6; J: TRBJ2-3; CDR3: CASSYSDSGIDADTQYF
V: TRBV5-6; J: TRBJ2-7; CDR3: CASSSRLAGGLSYEQYF
V: TRBV15; J: TRBJ1-5; CDR3: CATSRGNQPQHF
V: TRBV29-1; J: TRBJ1-1; CDR3: CSVEVESPEAFF
V: TRBV4-1; J: TRBJ2-7; CDR3: CASSQGLATYEQYF
V: TRBV7-3; J: TRBJ1-1; CDR3: CASSRLGQGEAFF
V: TRBV20-1; J: TRBJ1-1; CDR3: CSANGGPTEAFF
V: TRBV11-2; J: TRBJ2-7; CDR3: CASSEAGPSYEQYF
V: TRBV5-4; J: TRBJ1-2; CDR3: CASSTDPDPTGTF
V: TRBV9; J: TRBJ2-2; CDR3: CASNRLNTGELFF
V: TRBV6-5; J: TRBJ2-7; CDR3: CASSYRDRSHEQYF
V: TRBV29-1; J: TRBJ1-1; CDR3: CSVRTGSGTEAFF